This T cell receptor (beta chain) was sequenced during a study of regulatory T cells in long-lasting Graves disease. Study-wide findings and caveats: Fewer public clonotypes were shared by new patients (around 990) than by persistent patients (approximately 2,700). Patients with persistent Graves' had lower TCR diversity than newly diagnosed patients.

TCR beta libraries were built with iRepertoire HTBI primers and Arm-PCR of CDR3 regions. TCRdb processed the multiplex PCR reads anew with MiXCR; each CDR3 protein has one entry. The data show 390,000 or so distinct CDR3 sequences, 20% to 25% seen once. The sample's time point: persistent/refractory GD, antithyroid drugs over 5 years with positive TRAb. TCR sequences were obtained from RNA taken from PBMCs. Germline assignment: CDR1 MNHEY and CDR2 SVGAGI. V lost 2 bases and J lost 10; bases outside the gene matches: 8. The CDR3 sequence is 13 residues long. Many counts were recorded for this clonotype. Its antigen is as yet unknown.

The sequences come from peripheral blood mononuclear cells (PBMCs), collected when the disease was refractory, from a patient treated with antithyroid drugs. The clonotype was recovered from a woman aged 40 to 49 with Graves disease. This chain uses TRBV6-5 with TRBJ2-7; 7 bases are shared with TRBD2. CDR3 sequence reads: CASSYGGGGIQYF. The DNA for the CDR3 is TGTGCCAGCAGTTACGGTGGGGGGGGGATTCAGTACTTC.